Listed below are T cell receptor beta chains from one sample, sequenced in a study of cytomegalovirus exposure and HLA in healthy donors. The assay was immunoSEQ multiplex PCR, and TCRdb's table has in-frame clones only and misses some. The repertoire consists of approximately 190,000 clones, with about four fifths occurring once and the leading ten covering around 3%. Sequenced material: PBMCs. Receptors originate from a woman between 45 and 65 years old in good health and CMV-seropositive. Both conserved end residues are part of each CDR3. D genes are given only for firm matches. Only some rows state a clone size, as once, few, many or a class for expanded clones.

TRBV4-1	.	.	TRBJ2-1	TGCGCCAGCAGCCAAGACAGGGTAATCTACAATGAGCAGTTCTTC	CASSQDRVIYNEQFF
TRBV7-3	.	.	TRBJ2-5	TGTGCCAGCAGCTTATCAAGGGAGATGAAGACCCAGTACTTC	CASSLSREMKTQYF
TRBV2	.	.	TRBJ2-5	TGTGCCAGCAGCCCCGACCAGGGGACCGGAGAGACCCAGTACTTC	CASSPDQGTGETQYF
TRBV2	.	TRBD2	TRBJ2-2	TGTGCCGGCAGTATCCTAGCGGGGACCGGGGAGCTGTTTTTT	CAGSILAGTGELFF
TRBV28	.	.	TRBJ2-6	TGTGCCAGCACAGATGCCGGGACTGGGGCCAACGTCCTGACTTTC	CASTDAGTGANVLTF
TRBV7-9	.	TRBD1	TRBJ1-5	TGTGCCAGCAGCTTAGGGACAGGGTCTAACAATCAGCCCCAGCATTTT	CASSLGTGSNNQPQHF
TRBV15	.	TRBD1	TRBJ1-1	TGTGCCACCAGCAGAGAGACACAGGGGAATGAAGCTTTCTTT	CATSRETQGNEAFF
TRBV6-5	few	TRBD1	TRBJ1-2	TGTGCCAGCAGTTACAAGGTCAGGGGGCTTGATGGCTACACCTTC	CASSYKVRGLDGYTF
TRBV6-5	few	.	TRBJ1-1	TGTGCCAGCGGCAGGGGCCCGGGCACTGAAGCTTTCTTT	CASGRGPGTEAFF
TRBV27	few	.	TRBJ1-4	TGTGCCAGCAGACCTACAGGGACCGAAAAACTGTTTTTT	CASRPTGTEKLFF
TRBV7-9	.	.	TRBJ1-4	TGTGCCAGCAGCTTAGCACAGGACCGGAATGAAAAACTGTTTTTT	CASSLAQDRNEKLFF
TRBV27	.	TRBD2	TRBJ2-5	TGTGCCAGCAGCCCCACTAGCGGACGCCAAGAGACCCAGTACTTC	CASSPTSGRQETQYF
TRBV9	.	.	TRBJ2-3	TGTGCCAGCAGCGTAGGGGGACTCTATACGCAGTATTTT	CASSVGGLYTQYF
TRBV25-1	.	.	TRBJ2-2	TGTGCCAGCAGTGAGTCGAAGAACCGGGGAGCTGTTTTT	CASSESKNRGAVF
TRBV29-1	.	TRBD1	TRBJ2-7	TGCAGCGTTGAGGGGGGACAGGGGGCCAACGAGCAGTACTTC	CSVEGGQGANEQYF
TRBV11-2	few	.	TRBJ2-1	TGTGCCAGCAGCTTAGTTGGTAGCCTTCAGTTCTTC	CASSLVGSLQFF
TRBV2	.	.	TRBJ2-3	TGTGCCAGCAGTGAAACGGGTGCTAGAACAGATACGCAGTATTTT	CASSETGARTDTQYF
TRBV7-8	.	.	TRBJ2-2	TGTGCCAGCAGCCCATCCCCACTAACGAACACCGGGGAGCTGTTTTTT	CASSPSPLTNTGELFF
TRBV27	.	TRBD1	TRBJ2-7	TGTGCCAGCAGTCCCTGGGACAGGGTCTACGAGCAGTACTTC	CASSPWDRVYEQYF
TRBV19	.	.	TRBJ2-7	TGTGCCAGTAGTAGGACATTCTCCTACGAGCAGTACTTC	CASSRTFSYEQYF
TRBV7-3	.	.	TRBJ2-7	TGTGCCAGCAGCCCTGAGTCTCGTTCAGCAGGTGGCGAGCAGTACTTC	CASSPESRSAGGEQYF
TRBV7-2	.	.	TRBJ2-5	TGTGCCAGCAGCTTAGCCGCAGAAGAGACCCAGTACTTC	CASSLAAEETQYF
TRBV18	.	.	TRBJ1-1	TGTGCCAGCTCACCTGGACTGGGTAAGAACACTGAAGCTTTCTTT	CASSPGLGKNTEAFF
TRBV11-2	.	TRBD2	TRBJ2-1	TGTGCCAGCACCCTAGCGGGGGTAAACAATGAGCAGTTCTTC	CASTLAGVNNEQFF
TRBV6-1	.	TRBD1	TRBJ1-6	TGTGCCAGCAGAGGGACAGGGTCGTATAATTCACCCCTCCACTTT	CASRGTGSYNSPLHF
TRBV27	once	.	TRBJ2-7	TGTGCCAGCAGACTCCAGGGTAATGTTCCCTACGAGCAGTACTTC	CASRLQGNVPYEQYF
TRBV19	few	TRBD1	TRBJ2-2	TGTGCCAGTAGTATCCGGACAGGGGATGCCGGGGAGCTGTTTTTT	CASSIRTGDAGELFF
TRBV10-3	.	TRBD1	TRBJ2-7	TGTGCCAGCAGTTCACAAACAGGGGCCGAGCAGTACTTC	CASSSQTGAEQYF
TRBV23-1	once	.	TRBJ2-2	TGCGCCAGCAGTCAATCAGTACTGAAGTCCGGGGAGCTGTTTTTT	CASSQSVLKSGELFF
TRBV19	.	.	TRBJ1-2	TGTGCCAGCACCCTTATCGGTCCTAACTATGGCTACACCTTC	CASTLIGPNYGYTF
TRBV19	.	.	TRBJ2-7	TGTGCCAGTAGTTGGAGGGGAAAGCAGTACTTC	CASSWRGKQYF
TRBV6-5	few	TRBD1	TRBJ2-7	TGTGCCAGCAGTTACTCGACAGGGTCGACCTACGAGCAGTACTTC	CASSYSTGSTYEQYF
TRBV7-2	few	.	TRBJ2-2	TGTGCCAGCAGCTTCGGTCTAGCCGGGGAGCTGTTTTTT	CASSFGLAGELFF
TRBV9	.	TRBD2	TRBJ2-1	TGTGCCAGCAGCGTAGAACTAGCGGGGAGGGAGCAGTTCTTC	CASSVELAGREQFF
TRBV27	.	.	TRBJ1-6	TGTGCCAGCAGTTGGGGCAGGGTACAGTCACCCCTCCACTTT	CASSWGRVQSPLHF
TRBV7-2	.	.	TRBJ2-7	TGTGCCAGCAGCTTAGCGAGGAGTCCCTCCTACGAGCAGTACTTC	CASSLARSPSYEQYF
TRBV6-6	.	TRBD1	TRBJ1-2	TGTGCCAGCAGCCGGGGACAGACCTATGGCTACACCTTC	CASSRGQTYGYTF
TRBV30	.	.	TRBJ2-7	TGTGCCTGGAGTAGAAGGGGATACGAGCAGTACTTC	CAWSRRGYEQYF
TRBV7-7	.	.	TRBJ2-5	TGTGCTAGCAGCTTAGGGACAATTTATACCCAAGAGACCCAGTACTTC	CASSLGTIYTQETQYF
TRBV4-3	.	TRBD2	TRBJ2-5	TGCGCCAGCAGCCAATTAGCGGGGGCTCAAGAGACCCAGTACTTC	CASSQLAGAQETQYF
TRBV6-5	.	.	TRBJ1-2	TGTGCCAGCAATGATTACCAATCGACATCCTATGGCTACACCTTC	CASNDYQSTSYGYTF
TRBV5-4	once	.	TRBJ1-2	TGCGCCAGCAGCCAAGTAGGGGGGGACTATGGCTACACCTTC	CASSQVGGDYGYTF